These 15 T cell receptor beta chains were sequenced from one sample in a study of shared clonotypes between healthy human individuals (dated by TCRdb to the early 2020s). The library was prepared using the immunoSEQ multiplex PCR assay. TCRdb carries this immuneACCESS record with in-frame sequences only. Its versions omit some clonotypes, under half of them owing to an unresolved V gene in the studies checked, with the rest unexplained. Across this sample there are around 500,000 clones, with 75% to 85% seen only once. The top ten clonotypes cover approximately 13% of the sample. Sequencing was carried out using PBMCs. These receptors all come from a woman aged 40 to 49 in good health. Some clones in this sample may be carry-over from other donors' samples.

This rearrangement joins TRBV6-6 to TRBJ1-4; 7 bases map to TRBD1. Germline V CDR1 and CDR2: MNHNY, SVGAGI (reference sequence). The CDR3 is 15 residues long. V lost 2 bases to trimming and J lost 7 bases; unmatched junction nucleotides: 7. The CDR3 coding sequence is TGTGCCAGCAGTTACGAGCCAGGGGGGGCTGAAAAACTGTTTTTT. It codes for CASSYEPGGAEKLFF.

In its sample, this clone was seen once. This chain joins TRBV7-2 and TRBJ2-7; maybe TRBD1 (5 bases). Germline assignment: CDR1 SGHTA and CDR2 FQGNSA. Between the trimmed V and J ends, which lost 5 bases and 7 bases, there was a span of 15 bases. CDR3 length: 13 residues. CDR3 sequence reads: CASSPSYGAEQYF. As DNA, the CDR3 is TGTGCCAGCAGCCCCAGTTATGGGGCTGAGCAGTACTTC.

The J gene is TRBJ2-7, the V gene TRBV7-2; D is unclear. The CDR3 has 13 amino acids. V lost 4 bases to trimming and J lost 6 bases, with 13 bases between them. The germline CDR1 and CDR2 sequences are SGHTA and FQGNSA. The CDR3 DNA follows: TGTGCCAGCAGCTCAACCTACCTGGGCGAGCAGTACTTC. It specifies CASSSTYLGEQYF.

In this sample, this clone turned up once. The chain employs TRBV6-1 and TRBJ2-7; 9 bases map to TRBD2. The CDR3 length is 16 residues. V trimming: 2 bases; J trimming: 4 bases; junction bases outside the gene matches: 9. The germline CDR1 and CDR2 sequences are MNHNS and SASEGT. CDR3 region: CASSEWGSGSKYEQYF. The CDR3 coding sequence is TGTGCCAGCAGTGAATGGGGTAGCGGGAGTAAGTACGAGCAGTACTTC.

This clone was picked up a small number of times. The genes are TRBV7-2 and TRBJ2-7; 7 positions agree with TRBD2. The CDR3 totals 15 residues. Germline loops: CDR1 SGHTA, CDR2 FQGNSA. After removal of 1 base from V and 6 bases from J, the junction contained 9 bases not matched to a gene. The CDR3 reads CASSLGLAGAVEQYF. In nucleotides, the CDR3 is TGTGCCAGCAGCTTAGGACTCGCGGGAGCGGTCGAGCAGTACTTC.

The count of this clone is one. This chain uses TRBV21-1 with TRBJ2-2; the D call TRBD2 from the table was never checked on the DNA. TRBV21-1 is termed a pseudogene. CDR3 length: 16 amino acids. For the CDR3, the DNA is TGTGCCAGCAGCAAAAGGGGCCGGGAGGACCCCGGGGAGCTGTTTTTT. Translation: CASSKRGREDPGELFF.

This clone was counted a single time. The chain recombines TRBV25-1 with TRBJ2-7; the D call may be TRBD1 or TRBD2 (5 bases each). The CDR3 has 15 amino acids. V lost 5 bases to trimming and J lost 2 bases, with 16 bases between them. Germline values: CDR1 MGHDK, CDR2 SYGVNS. The CDR3 DNA reads TGTGCCAGCAGTAGAGGGGCCGTGCCGGCCTACGAGCAGTACTTC. Residues: CASSRGAVPAYEQYF.

The chain has TRBV13 and TRBJ2-7; TRBD1 or TRBD2 may be the D gene (5 bases each). Germline lookup yields CDR1 PRHDT and CDR2 FYEKMQ (reference sequence). The CDR3 consists of 16 residues. V gave up 2 bases and J gave up 2 bases, with 16 bases separating them. CDR3 loop: CASSLRGLAGTYEQYF. The DNA for the CDR3 is TGTGCCAGCAGCTTAAGGGGCCTAGCCGGTACCTACGAGCAGTACTTC.

The V gene is TRBV12-2, the J gene TRBJ2-5; the table assigns TRBD2, which was not confirmed against the DNA. TRBV12-2 is assigned pseudogene status. CDR3 length: 17 amino acids. DNA of the CDR3: TGTGCAAGTCGTTTAGCGCCCTCTAGCGGGAGTGGAGAGACCCAGTACTTC. This encodes CASRLAPSSGSGETQYF.

The rearrangement joins TRBV2 to TRBJ2-5; D is unclear. The CDR3 sequence is 14 residues long. CDR1 and CDR2 from the germline V gene are SNHLY and FYNNEI. Trimming shortened V by 4 bases and J by 2 bases, and 11 bases separated the two germline ends. The CDR3 DNA is TGTGCCAGCAGTGTGGCCAGAATGCAAGAGACCCAGTACTTC. It is translated as CASSVARMQETQYF.

The sample holds one count of this clone. The chain has TRBV6-1 and TRBJ1-4; 7 bases are a match to TRBD1. Per the germline V gene, CDR1 is MNHNS and CDR2 is SASEGT. The CDR3 is made up of 13 amino acids. After removal of 5 bases from V and 8 bases from J, the junction contained 5 bases not matched to a gene. CDR3 residues: CASSSGTAEKLFF. DNA of the CDR3: TGTGCCAGCAGTTCCGGGACAGCAGAAAAACTGTTTTTT.

The rearrangement links TRBV4-2 to TRBJ1-3, with 9 positions matching TRBD1. The junction had 4 bases not matched to a gene; V was cut back by 1 base and J by 0 bases. Germline CDR1 LGHNA, CDR2 YNFKEQ. There are 17 residues in the CDR3. This CDR3 is CASSQVGTGNSGNTIYF. CDR3 bases: TGTGCCAGCAGCCAAGTAGGGACAGGGAACTCTGGAAACACCATATATTTT.

J is TRBJ2-7 and V is TRBV5-1; D possibly corresponds to TRBD1 (6 bases). The CDR3 covers 15 residues. The V end was cut by 4 bases, the J end by 3 bases, with 17 bases between. From germline, CDR1 is SGHRS and CDR2 YFSETQ. CDR3 region: CASSATTGTLYEQYF. The CDR3, as DNA: TGCGCCAGCAGCGCAACGACAGGTACCCTCTACGAGCAGTACTTC.

The rearrangement links TRBV11-2 to TRBJ1-2; 8 bases align to TRBD1. Germline V gene sequence: CDR1 SGHAT, CDR2 FQNNGV. Unmatched junction bases numbered 8, after V lost 10 bases and J lost 4 bases. The CDR3 is 13 amino acids. The CDR3 region is CATASDRGYGYTF. In nucleotides, the CDR3 is TGTGCCACCGCCTCCGACAGGGGCTATGGCTACACCTTC.

This clone showed up many times. For the CDR3, the DNA is TGTGCCAGCAGCACCGGACTAGGGCAGTTCTTC. It is translated as CASSTGLGQFF. This sequence joins TRBV11-2 and TRBJ2-1; TRBD2 aligns across 7 bases. Germline assignment: CDR1 SGHAT and CDR2 FQNNGV. The junction had 4 bases not matched to a gene; V was cut back by 5 bases and J by 12 bases. The CDR3 runs 11 residues.